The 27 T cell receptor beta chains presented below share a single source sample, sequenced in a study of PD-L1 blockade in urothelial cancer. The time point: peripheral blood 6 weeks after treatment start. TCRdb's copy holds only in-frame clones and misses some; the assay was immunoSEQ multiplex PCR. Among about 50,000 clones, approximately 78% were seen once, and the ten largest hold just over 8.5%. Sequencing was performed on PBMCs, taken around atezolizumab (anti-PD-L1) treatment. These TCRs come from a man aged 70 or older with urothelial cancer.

The CDR3: CASSLQAVSYEQYF. CDR3 coding DNA: TGTGCCAGCAGCTTACAGGCAGTATCCTACGAGCAGTACTTC. This chain joins TRBV11-2 and TRBJ2-7, with D hard to call. Germline values: CDR1 SGHAT, CDR2 FQNNGV. The CDR3 spans 14 residues. Trimming left V 2 bases short and J 1 base short, with 9 bases between.

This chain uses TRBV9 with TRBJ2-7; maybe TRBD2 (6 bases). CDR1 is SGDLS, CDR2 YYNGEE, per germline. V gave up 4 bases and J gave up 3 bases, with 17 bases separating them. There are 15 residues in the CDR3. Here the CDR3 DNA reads TGTGCCAGCAGCCCAAGTGGGAGGCCCAACTACGAGCAGTACTTC. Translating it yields CASSPSGRPNYEQYF.

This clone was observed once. CDR3 amino acids: CATSRVGQGARQPQHF. The CDR3 region has the DNA TGTGCCACCAGCAGAGTGGGACAGGGGGCGCGGCAGCCCCAGCATTTT. The rearrangement uses TRBV15 and TRBJ1-5; TRBD1 matches 12 bases. The germline gives CDR1 LNHNV, CDR2 YYDKDF (reference sequence). Unmatched junction bases numbered 5, after V lost 1 base and J lost 7 bases. This CDR3 region has 16 residues.

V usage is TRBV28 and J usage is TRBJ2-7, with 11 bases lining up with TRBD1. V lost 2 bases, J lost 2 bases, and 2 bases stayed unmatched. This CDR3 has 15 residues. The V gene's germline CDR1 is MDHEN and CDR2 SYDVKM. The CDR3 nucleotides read TGTGCCAGCAGTTTAACGGGACAGGGGGCCTACGAGCAGTACTTC. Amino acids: CASSLTGQGAYEQYF. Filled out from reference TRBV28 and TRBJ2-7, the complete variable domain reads DVKVTQSSRYLVKRTGEKVFLECVQDMDHENMFWYRQDPGLGLRLIYFSYDVKMKEKGDIPEGYSVSREKKERFSLILESASTNQTSMYLCASSLTGQGAYEQYFGPGTRLTVT.

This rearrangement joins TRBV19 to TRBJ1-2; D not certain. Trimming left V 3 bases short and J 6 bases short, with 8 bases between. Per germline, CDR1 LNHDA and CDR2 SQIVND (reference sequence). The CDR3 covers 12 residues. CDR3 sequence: CASSMASHGYTF. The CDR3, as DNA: TGTGCCAGTAGTATGGCCAGTCATGGCTACACCTTC.

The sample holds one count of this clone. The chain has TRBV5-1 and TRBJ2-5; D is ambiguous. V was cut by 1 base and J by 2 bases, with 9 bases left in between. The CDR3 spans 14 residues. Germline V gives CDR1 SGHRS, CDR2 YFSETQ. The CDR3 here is CASSLPEWQETQYF. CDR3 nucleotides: TGCGCCAGCAGCTTGCCGGAGTGGCAAGAGACCCAGTACTTC.

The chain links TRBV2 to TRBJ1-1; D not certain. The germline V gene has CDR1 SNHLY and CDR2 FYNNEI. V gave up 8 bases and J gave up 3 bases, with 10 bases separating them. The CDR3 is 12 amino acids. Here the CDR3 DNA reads TGTGCCAGCTGTGGGCGGCACACTGAAGCTTTCTTT. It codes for CASCGRHTEAFF.

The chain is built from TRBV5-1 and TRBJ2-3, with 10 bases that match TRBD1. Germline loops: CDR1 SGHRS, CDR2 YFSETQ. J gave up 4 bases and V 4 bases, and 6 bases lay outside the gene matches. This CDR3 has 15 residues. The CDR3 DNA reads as TGCGCCAGCAGCCTGGGACAGGGGCTGGCAGATACGCAGTATTTT. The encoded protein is CASSLGQGLADTQYF. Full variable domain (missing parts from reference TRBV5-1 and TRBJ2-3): KAGVTQTPRYLIKTRGQQVTLSCSPISGHRSVSWYQQTPGQGLQFLFEYFSETQRNKGNFPGRFSGRQFSNSRSEMNVSTLELGDSALYLCASSLGQGLADTQYFGPGTRLTVL.

The CDR3 sequence: CASSDGTGRYEQYF. CDR3 nucleotides: TGCGCCAGCAGTGATGGGACAGGTCGCTACGAGCAGTACTTC. The rearrangement links TRBV10-1 to TRBJ2-7, with 8 positions matching TRBD1. J gave up 3 bases and V 3 bases, and 4 bases lay outside the gene matches. CDR3 length: 14 residues. In germline, CDR1 is WNHNN, CDR2 SYGVQD (reference sequence).

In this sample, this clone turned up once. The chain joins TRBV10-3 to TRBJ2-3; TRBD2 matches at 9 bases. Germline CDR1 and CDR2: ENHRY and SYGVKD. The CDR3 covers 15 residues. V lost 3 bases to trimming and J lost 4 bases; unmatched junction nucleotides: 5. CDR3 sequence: CAISDGTSRADTQYF. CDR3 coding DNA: TGTGCCATCAGTGATGGGACTAGCCGAGCAGATACGCAGTATTTT.

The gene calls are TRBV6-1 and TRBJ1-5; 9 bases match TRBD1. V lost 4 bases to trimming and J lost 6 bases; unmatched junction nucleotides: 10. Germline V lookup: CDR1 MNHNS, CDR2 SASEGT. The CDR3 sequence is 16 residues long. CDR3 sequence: CASSVRQGENGQPQHF. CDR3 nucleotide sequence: TGTGCCAGCAGTGTCAGACAGGGGGAAAACGGTCAGCCCCAGCATTTT.

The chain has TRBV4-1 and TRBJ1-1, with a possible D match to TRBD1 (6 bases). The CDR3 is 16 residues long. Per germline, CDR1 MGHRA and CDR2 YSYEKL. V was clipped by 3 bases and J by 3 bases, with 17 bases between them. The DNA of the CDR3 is TGCGCCAGCAGCCAGCCAAAGGGGAGGGGGGACACTGAAGCTTTCTTT. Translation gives CASSQPKGRGDTEAFF.

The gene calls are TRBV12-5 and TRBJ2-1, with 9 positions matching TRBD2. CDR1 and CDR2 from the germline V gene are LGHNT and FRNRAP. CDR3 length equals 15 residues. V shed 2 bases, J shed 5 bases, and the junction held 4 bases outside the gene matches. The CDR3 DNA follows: TGTGCTAGTGGTTTGATGTCTAGCGGGAACAATGAGCAGTTCTTC. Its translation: CASGLMSSGNNEQFF.

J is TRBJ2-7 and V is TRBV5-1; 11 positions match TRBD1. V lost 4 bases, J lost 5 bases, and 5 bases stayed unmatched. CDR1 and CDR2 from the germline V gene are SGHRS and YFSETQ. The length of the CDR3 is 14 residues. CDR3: CASSVVGQGDEQYF. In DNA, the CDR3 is TGCGCCAGCAGCGTGGTGGGACAGGGGGACGAGCAGTACTTC.

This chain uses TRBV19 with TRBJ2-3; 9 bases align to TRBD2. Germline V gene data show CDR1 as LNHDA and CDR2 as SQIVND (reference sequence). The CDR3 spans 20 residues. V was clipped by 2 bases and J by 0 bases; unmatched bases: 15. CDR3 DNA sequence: TGTGCCAGTAGTATACGTCTCAGAGCGGGAGGAGAGCCTAGCACAGATACGCAGTATTTT. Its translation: CASSIRLRAGGEPSTDTQYF.

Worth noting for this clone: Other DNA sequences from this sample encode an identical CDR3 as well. The chain's CDR3 is CASSGLVRNEQFF. The CDR3 nucleotides are TGTGCCAGCAGCGGACTAGTGAGAAATGAGCAGTTCTTC. The chain recombines TRBV2 with TRBJ2-1, with 7 positions matching TRBD2. The CDR3 is 13 amino acids. In germline, CDR1 is SNHLY, CDR2 FYNNEI. Losses at the gene ends were 6 bases for V and 7 bases for J; bases not matched to a gene: 6.

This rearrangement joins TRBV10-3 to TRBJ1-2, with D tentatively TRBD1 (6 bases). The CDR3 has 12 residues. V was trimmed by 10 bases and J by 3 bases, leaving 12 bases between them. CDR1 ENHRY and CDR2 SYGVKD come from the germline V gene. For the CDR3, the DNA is TGTGCCACAGGACAGACCGACTATGGCTACACCTTC. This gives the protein CATGQTDYGYTF.

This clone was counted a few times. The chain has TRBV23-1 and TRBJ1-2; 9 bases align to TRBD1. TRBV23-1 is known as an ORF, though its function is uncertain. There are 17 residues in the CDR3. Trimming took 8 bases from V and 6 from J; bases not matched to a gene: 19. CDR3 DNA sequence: TGCGCCAGCGGTGCCGCACCCGGGACAGGGAACTGGGATGGCTACACCTTC. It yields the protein CASGAAPGTGNWDGYTF.

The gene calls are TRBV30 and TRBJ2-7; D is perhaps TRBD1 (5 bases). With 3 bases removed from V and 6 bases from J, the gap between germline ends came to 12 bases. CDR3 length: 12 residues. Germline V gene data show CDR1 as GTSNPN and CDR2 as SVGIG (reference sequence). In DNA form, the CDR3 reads TGTGCCTGGAGATCCAGGGTTGGCGAGCAGTACTTC. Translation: CAWRSRVGEQYF.

CDR3 loop: CASSDGEGDEAFF. CDR3 bases: TGTGCCAGCAGTGACGGGGAGGGTGATGAAGCTTTCTTT. V gene TRBV6-4 combines with J gene TRBJ1-1; no clear D. V lost 2 bases, J lost 7 bases, and 11 bases lay in between. Germline CDR1 reads MRHNA; CDR2 reads SNTAGT. This CDR3 has 13 amino acids.

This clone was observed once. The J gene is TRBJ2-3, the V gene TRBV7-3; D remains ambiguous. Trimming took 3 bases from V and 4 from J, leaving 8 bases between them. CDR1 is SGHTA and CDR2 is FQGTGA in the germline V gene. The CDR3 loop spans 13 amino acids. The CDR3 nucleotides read TGTGCCAGCAGCTTGGGCCTATCAGATACGCAGTATTTT. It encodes CASSLGLSDTQYF.

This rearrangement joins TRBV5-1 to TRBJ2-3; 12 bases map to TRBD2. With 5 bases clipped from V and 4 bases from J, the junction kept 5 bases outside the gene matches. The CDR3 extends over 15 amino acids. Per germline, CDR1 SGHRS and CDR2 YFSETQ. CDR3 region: CASSLLAGGSDTQYF. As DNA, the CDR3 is TGCGCCAGCAGTTTGCTAGCGGGGGGGTCAGATACGCAGTATTTT.

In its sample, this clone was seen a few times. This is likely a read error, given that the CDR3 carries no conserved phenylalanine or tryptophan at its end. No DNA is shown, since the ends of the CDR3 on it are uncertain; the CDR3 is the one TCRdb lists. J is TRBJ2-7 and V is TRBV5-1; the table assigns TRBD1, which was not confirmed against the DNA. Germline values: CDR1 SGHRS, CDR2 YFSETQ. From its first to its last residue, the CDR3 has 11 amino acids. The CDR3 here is CASSLGGAIRG.

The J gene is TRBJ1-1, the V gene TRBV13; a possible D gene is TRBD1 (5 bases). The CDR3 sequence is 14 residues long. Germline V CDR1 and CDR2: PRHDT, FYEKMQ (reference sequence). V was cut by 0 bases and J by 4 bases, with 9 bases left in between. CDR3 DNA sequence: TGTGCCAGCAGCTTAGGCGGGGGGTCCACTGAAGCTTTCTTT. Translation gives CASSLGGGSTEAFF.

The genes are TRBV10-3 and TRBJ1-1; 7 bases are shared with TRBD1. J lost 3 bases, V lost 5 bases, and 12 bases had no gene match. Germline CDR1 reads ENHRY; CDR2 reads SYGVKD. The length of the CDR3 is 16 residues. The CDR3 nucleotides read TGTGCCATCAGTCCTTTCTCGGTGGGACAGTACACTGAAGCTTTCTTT. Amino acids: CAISPFSVGQYTEAFF.

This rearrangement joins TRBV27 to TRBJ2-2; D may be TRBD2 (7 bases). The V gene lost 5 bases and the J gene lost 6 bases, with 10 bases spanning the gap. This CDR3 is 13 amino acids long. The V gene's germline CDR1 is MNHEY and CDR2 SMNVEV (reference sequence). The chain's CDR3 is CASSRGGAGELFF. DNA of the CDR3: TGTGCCAGCAGTAGGGGGGGAGCCGGGGAGCTGTTTTTT.

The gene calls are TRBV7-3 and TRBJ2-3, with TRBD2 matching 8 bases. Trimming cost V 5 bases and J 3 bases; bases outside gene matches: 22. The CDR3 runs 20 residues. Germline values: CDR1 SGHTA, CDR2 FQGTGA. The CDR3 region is CASSPTGGGTSSGGTDTQYF. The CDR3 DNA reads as TGTGCCAGCAGCCCAACGGGAGGGGGGACAAGTTCCGGTGGTACAGATACGCAGTATTTT.